This T cell receptor (beta chain) comes out of a study of post-analysis software for immune sequencing data. The overall study: The cohort encompassed relapsing-remitting, secondary progressive and progressive-relapsing multiple sclerosis disease courses. Broader study findings: Compared with controls, patients had more of about 5 TRBV segments, including TRBV5-6, TRBV5-1 and TRBV20-1.

Prepared libraries of TCR beta cDNA carried unique molecular identifiers. TCRdb recomputed calls from the PCR reads with MiXCR, one row per CDR3 protein. The data contain some 690,000 distinct CDR3 sequences, roughly 30% of them seen just once; the ten biggest clones take up more than 0.55%. The CDR3 totals 17 residues. The junction had 7 bases not matched to a gene; V was cut back by 4 bases and J by 7 bases. Germline loops: CDR1 MNHEY, CDR2 SMNVEV (reference sequence). Concerning this clonotype itself: Its antigen is unidentified.

The source of this sequence is a girl aged 5-17 years with multiple sclerosis. Sequenced input: blood. The chain couples TRBV27 to TRBJ2-1; 16 nucleotides line up with TRBD2. CDR3 coding DNA: TGTGCCAGCAGTTCGCCGGGACTAGCGGGAGGGCCAAATGAGCAGTTCTTC. The encoded protein is CASSSPGLAGGPNEQFF.